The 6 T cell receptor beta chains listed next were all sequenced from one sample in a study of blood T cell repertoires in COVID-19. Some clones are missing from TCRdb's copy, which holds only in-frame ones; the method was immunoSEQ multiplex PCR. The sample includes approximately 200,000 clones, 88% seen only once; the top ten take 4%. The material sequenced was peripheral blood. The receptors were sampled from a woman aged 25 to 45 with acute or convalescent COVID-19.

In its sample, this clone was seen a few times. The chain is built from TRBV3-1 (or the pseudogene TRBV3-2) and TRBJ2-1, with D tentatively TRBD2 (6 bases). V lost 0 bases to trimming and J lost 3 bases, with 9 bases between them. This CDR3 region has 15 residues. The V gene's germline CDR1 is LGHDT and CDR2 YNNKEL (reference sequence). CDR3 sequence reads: CASSQDQGGYNEQFF. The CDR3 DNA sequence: TGTGCCAGCAGCCAAGATCAGGGAGGCTACAATGAGCAGTTCTTC.

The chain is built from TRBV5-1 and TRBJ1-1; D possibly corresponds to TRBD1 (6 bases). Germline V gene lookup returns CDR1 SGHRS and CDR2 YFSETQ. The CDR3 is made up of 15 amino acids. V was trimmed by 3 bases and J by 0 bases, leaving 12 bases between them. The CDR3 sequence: CASSYTGPVNTEAFF. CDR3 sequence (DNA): TGCGCCAGCAGCTATACAGGGCCTGTGAACACTGAAGCTTTCTTT.

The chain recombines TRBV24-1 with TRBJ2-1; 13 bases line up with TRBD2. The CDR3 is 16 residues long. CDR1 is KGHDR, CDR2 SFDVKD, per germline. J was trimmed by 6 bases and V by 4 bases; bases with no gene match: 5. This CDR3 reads CATSDPRLAGGNEQFF. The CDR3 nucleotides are TGTGCCACCAGTGACCCCCGACTAGCGGGAGGCAATGAGCAGTTCTTC.

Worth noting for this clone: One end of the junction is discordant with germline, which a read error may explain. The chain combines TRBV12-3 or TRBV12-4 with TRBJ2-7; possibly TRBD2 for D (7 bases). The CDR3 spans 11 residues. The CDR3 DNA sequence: TGTGCCAGCAGTTCCAGCGGGACAATATTCTTC. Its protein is CASSSSGTIFF.

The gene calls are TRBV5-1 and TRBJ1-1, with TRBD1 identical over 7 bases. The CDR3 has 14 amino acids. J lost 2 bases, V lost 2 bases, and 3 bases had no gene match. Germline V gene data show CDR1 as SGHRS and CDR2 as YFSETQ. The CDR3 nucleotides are TGCGCCAGCAGCTTCCAGGGGGGTAACACTGAAGCTTTCTTT. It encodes CASSFQGGNTEAFF.

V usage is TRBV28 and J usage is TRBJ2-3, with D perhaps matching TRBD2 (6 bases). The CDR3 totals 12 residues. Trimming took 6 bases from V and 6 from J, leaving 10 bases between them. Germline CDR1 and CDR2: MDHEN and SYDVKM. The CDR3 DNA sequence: TGTGCCAGCAGCAAACTAGCTGATACGCAGTATTTT. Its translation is CASSKLADTQYF.